This T cell receptor beta chain was profiled in a study of a mutant IDH1 vaccine in newly diagnosed glioma. Study-wide background: The study started vaccination 4-6 weeks after radiotherapy alone, or with temozolomide cycles. Findings and limits, study-wide: Changes to the top peripheral T cell clonotypes appeared unrelated to pseudoprogression.

As to this clone: Its antigen is currently unknown.

Time point described: week 11, during vaccination. Each dose of the vaccine consisted of 300 ug of mutant IDH1 20-mer peptide, with topical imiquimod. TCRdb's table, derived via immunoSEQ multiplex PCR, lists solely in-frame clones and lacks some. Here the sample spans some 120,000 clones, about 82% being singletons. The starting material was PBMCs, obtained from a glioma patient whose treatment included an IDH1 peptide vaccine. This TCR came from a man between 35 and 55 years old with glioma.

CDR3 DNA sequence: TGTGCCAGCAGCAGACCACTAGCGGGGGGAATGTATTTT. Protein sequence: CASSRPLAGGMYF. The V call is TRBV7-2, the J call TRBJ2-3; TRBD2 agrees at 12 bases. The V and J ends lost 5 bases and 14 bases, in that order; junction bases with no gene match: 8. The CDR3 loop spans 13 amino acids. Germline CDR1 and CDR2: SGHTA and FQGNSA. Supplemented by reference TRBV7-2 and TRBJ2-3, the full variable domain reads GAGVSQSPSNKVTEKGKDVELRCDPISGHTALYWYRQSLGQGLEFLIYFQGNSAPDKSGLPSDRFSAERTGGSVSTLTIQRTQQEDSAVYLCASSRPLAGGMYFGPGTRLTVL.